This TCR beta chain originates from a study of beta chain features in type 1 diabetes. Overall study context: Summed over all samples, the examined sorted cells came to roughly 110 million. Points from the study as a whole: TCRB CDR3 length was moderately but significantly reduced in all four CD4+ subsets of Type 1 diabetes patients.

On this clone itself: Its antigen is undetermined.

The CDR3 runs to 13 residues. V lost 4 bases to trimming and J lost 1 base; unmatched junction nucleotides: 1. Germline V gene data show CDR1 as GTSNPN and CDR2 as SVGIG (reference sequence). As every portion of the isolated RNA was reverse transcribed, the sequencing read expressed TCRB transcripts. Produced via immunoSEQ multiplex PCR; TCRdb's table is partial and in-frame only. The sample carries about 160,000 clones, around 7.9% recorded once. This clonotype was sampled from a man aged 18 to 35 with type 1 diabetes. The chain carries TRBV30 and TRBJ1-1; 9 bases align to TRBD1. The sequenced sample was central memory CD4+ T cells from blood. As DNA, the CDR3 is TGTGCCTGGATGGGACAGGGGAACACTGAAGCTTTCTTT. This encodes CAWMGQGNTEAFF.